This T cell receptor (beta chain) is from a study of shared clonotypes between healthy human individuals. Study at large: CD4 naive and memory got three plates each, CD8 naive two, CD8 memory one.

Study-wide results and caveats: The authors expected sequencing depth to affect clonotype sharing among donors.

Regarding this clone: The target antigen is unknown.

In replicate PCRs of sorted subsets, roughly 210 ng DNA, 29,000 or so T cell genomes, was used. The table came from immunoSEQ multiplex PCR; TCRdb's copy has only in-frame clones and leaves some out. This sample yields 900,000 to 1,200,000 clones, of which about four fifths are seen a single time; roughly 0.55% belongs to the top ten. Specimen: memory CD4+ T cells from PBMCs. Subset: CD45RA-negative fraction. This receptor was taken from a man aged 18-30 years in good health. Some clones in this sample may be carry-over from other donors' samples.

CDR3 in amino acids: CASSPPNTGSTDTQYF. CDR3 nucleotides: TGTGCCAGCTCACCCCCAAACACGGGGAGTACAGATACGCAGTATTTT. This chain joins TRBV18 and TRBJ2-3; D may be TRBD2 (5 bases). Trimming shortened V by 3 bases and J by 3 bases, and 16 bases separated the two germline ends. Germline lookup yields CDR1 KGHSH and CDR2 LQKENI. CDR3 length equals 16 residues. Drawing the rest from reference TRBV18 and TRBJ2-3, the complete variable domain is NAGVMQNPRHLVRRRGQEARLRCSPMKGHSHVYWYRQLPEEGLKFMVYLQKENIIDESGMPKERFSAEFPKEGPSILRIQQVVRGDSAAYFCASSPPNTGSTDTQYFGPGTRLTVL.